This T cell receptor (beta chain) was found in a study of post-analysis software for immune sequencing data. Overall study: Both relapsing-remitting and secondary progressive multiple sclerosis featured among the disease courses, as did progressive-relapsing multiple sclerosis. General study results and limits: Multiple sclerosis patients showed significantly lower normalized Chao1 diversity than controls did. A few TRBV segments occurring more often in patients than controls included TRBV5-6, TRBV5-1 and TRBV20-1. Batch-mates among the samples co-clustered strongly by F measure.

Included in the TCR beta cDNA libraries were unique molecular identifiers. TCRdb processed the PCR reads anew with MiXCR; each CDR3 protein has one entry. The table shows some 690,000 distinct CDR3 sequences, with 25% to 30% occurring only once. To note about this clonotype: Its antigen is not known.

Trimming cost V 2 bases and J 3 bases, with 14 bases left between them. CDR3 size: 15 residues. Germline V gene data show CDR1 as MNHEY and CDR2 as SVGEGT. The gene calls are TRBV6-2 or TRBV6-3 and TRBJ2-7, with D possibly being TRBD1 (5 bases). The TCR sequence derives from a girl between 10 and 17 years old with multiple sclerosis. Sequenced: blood. The CDR3 bases are TGTGCCAGCAGTTACCTCGGCCAGGGTGTCTACGAGCAGTACTTC. The encoded protein is CASSYLGQGVYEQYF.